A single sample is the source of the 8 T cell receptor beta chains below, sequenced in a study of post-analysis software for immune sequencing data. Findings and caveats of the study: With TRBV5-6, TRBV5-1 and TRBV20-1 included, about five TRBV segments were more frequent in patients than in controls.

Their cognate antigens are unknown. Researchers reported that TCR beta cDNA libraries carried unique molecular identifiers. TCRdb redid the calling of the PCR reads with MiXCR, one entry per CDR3 protein. The sample shows hundreds of thousands of distinct CDR3 sequences, about 32% of them seen only once. The sample consisted of blood. These receptors all come from a girl aged 10 to 17 with multiple sclerosis.

At least ten counts were recorded for this clonotype. The gene calls are TRBV7-9 and TRBJ1-1; D gene uncertain. This CDR3 has 12 amino acids. Germline loops: CDR1 SEHNR, CDR2 FQNEAQ (reference sequence). The V end was cut by 5 bases, the J end by 4 bases, with 8 bases between. The CDR3 here is CASSRVGTEAFF. CDR3 bases: TGTGCCAGCAGCAGGGTCGGCACTGAAGCTTTCTTT.

The J gene is TRBJ2-6, the V gene TRBV7-9; unclear D gene. The CDR3 has 16 residues. Looked up from germline, CDR1 is SEHNR and CDR2 is FQNEAQ (reference sequence). V was pared by 3 bases and J by 2 bases, with 11 bases between. CDR3 region: CASSFPWSPGANVLTF. The DNA for the CDR3 is TGTGCCAGCAGCTTTCCGTGGTCCCCTGGGGCCAACGTCCTGACTTTC.

The V gene is TRBV29-1, the J gene TRBJ1-1; TRBD1 matches at 7 bases. Germline V gene lookup returns CDR1 SQVTM and CDR2 ANQGSEA. The CDR3 is 10 amino acids. V trimming: 7 bases; J trimming: 10 bases; junction bases outside the gene matches: 6. The CDR3 here is CSAGGQVAFF. CDR3 nucleotides: TGCAGCGCCGGAGGACAGGTAGCTTTCTTT. The whole variable domain, remainder taken from reference TRBV29-1 and TRBJ1-1, is SAVISQKPSRDICQRGTSLTIQCQVDSQVTMMFWYRQQPGQSLTLIATANQGSEATYESGFVIDKFPISRPNLTFSTLTVSNMSPEDSSIYLCSAGGQVAFFGQGTRLTVV.

The chain recombines TRBV4-3 with TRBJ2-7, with a tentative D call TRBD2 (6 bases). CDR1 is LGHNA and CDR2 is YSLEER in the germline V gene. Trimming removed 2 bases from V and 4 bases from J, with 15 bases in between. This CDR3 comprises 15 residues. The CDR3 is CASSQRSGVGYEQYF. DNA of the CDR3: TGCGCCAGCAGCCAACGCTCGGGAGTAGGGTACGAGCAGTACTTC.

The chain uses TRBV24-1 and TRBJ2-2; TRBD2 might be the D (6 bases). CDR1 and CDR2 from the germline V gene are KGHDR and SFDVKD. The V end lost 5 bases, the J end lost 5 bases, and 11 bases lay between the germline ends. The CDR3 spans 14 residues. This chain's CDR3 is CATSGLARTGELFF. The CDR3 region has the DNA TGTGCCACCAGTGGGCTAGCGAGGACCGGGGAGCTGTTTTTT.

In this sample, this clonotype turned up a few times. For the CDR3, the DNA is TGTGCCAGCAGCTCCCGGGGAGTCAGGAAGAACGAGCAGTACTTC. Residues: CASSSRGVRKNEQYF. The chain has TRBV7-2 and TRBJ2-7, with D maybe TRBD2 (5 bases). V dropped 4 bases and J dropped 5 bases, with 18 bases sitting between them. CDR1 is SGHTA and CDR2 is FQGNSA in the germline V gene. The CDR3 runs to 15 residues.

There are a few counts of this clonotype. V and J are TRBV6-2 or TRBV6-3 and TRBJ1-5; the D gene is possibly TRBD1 (5 bases). Germline V CDR1 and CDR2: MNHEY, SVGEGT. The CDR3 contains 13 residues. V was pared by 7 bases and J by 3 bases, with 10 bases between. This CDR3 is CASTREYNQPQHF. As DNA, the CDR3 is TGTGCCAGCACCAGGGAGTACAATCAGCCCCAGCATTTT.

CDR3 coding DNA: TGTGCCAGCAGCCTCTCTACTAGTACCCACGAGCAGTACTTC. Protein: CASSLSTSTHEQYF. This rearrangement joins TRBV7-2 to TRBJ2-7; possibly TRBD2 for D (5 bases). The CDR3 sequence is 14 residues long. The V gene lost 5 bases and the J gene lost 5 bases, with 16 bases spanning the gap. Looked up from germline, CDR1 is SGHTA and CDR2 is FQGNSA.